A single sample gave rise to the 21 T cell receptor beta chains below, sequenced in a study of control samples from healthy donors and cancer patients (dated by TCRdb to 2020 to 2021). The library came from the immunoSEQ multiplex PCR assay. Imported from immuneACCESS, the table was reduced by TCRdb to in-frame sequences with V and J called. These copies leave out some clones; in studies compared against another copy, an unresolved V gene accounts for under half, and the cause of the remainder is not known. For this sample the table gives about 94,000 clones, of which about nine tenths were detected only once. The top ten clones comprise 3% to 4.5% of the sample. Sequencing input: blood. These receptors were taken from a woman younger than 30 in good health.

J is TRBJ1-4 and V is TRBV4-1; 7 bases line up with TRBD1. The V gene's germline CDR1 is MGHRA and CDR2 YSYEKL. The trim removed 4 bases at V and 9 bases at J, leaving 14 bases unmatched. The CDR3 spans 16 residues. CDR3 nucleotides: TGCGCCAGCAGCCCACAGCCGGGACAGACGATCCAAAAACTGTTTTTT. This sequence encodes CASSPQPGQTIQKLFF.

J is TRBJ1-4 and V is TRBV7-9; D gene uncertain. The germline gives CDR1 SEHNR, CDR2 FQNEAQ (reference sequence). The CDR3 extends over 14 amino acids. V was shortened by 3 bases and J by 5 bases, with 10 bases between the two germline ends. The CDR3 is CASSFLPNNEKLFF. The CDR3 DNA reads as TGTGCCAGCAGCTTCTTACCGAACAATGAAAAACTGTTTTTT.

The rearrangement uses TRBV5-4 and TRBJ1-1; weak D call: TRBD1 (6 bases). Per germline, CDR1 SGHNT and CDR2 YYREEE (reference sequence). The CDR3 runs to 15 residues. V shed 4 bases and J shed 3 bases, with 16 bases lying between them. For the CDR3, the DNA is TGTGCCAGCAGCCCGTCGGGGGGCTACGACACTGAAGCTTTCTTT. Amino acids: CASSPSGGYDTEAFF.

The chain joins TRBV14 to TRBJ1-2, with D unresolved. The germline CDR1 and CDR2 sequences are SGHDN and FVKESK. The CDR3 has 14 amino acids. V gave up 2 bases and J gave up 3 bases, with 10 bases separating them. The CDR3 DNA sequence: TGTGCCAGCAGCCAAAATCTTTGGGACTATGGCTACACCTTC. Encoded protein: CASSQNLWDYGYTF. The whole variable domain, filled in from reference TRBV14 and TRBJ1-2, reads EAGVTQFPSHSVIEKGQTVTLRCDPISGHDNLYWYRRVMGKEIKFLLHFVKESKQDESGMPNNRFLAERTGGTYSTLKVQPAELEDSGVYFCASSQNLWDYGYTFGSGTRLTVV.

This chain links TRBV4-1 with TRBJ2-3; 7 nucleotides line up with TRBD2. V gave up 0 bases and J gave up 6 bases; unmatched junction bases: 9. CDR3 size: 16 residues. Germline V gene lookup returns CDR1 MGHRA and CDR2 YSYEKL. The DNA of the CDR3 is TGCGCCAGCAGCCAAGAAGGCGGGAGAGTAGGTGATACGCAGTATTTT. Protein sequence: CASSQEGGRVGDTQYF.

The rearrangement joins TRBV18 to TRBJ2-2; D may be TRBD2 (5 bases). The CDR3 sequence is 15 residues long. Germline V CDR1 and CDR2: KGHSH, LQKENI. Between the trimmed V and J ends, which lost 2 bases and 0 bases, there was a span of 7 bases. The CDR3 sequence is CASSPTGSNTGELFF. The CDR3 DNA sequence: TGTGCCAGCTCACCAACGGGATCGAACACCGGGGAGCTGTTTTTT. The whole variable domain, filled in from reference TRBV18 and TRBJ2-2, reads NAGVMQNPRHLVRRRGQEARLRCSPMKGHSHVYWYRQLPEEGLKFMVYLQKENIIDESGMPKERFSAEFPKEGPSILRIQQVVRGDSAAYFCASSPTGSNTGELFFGEGSRLTVL.

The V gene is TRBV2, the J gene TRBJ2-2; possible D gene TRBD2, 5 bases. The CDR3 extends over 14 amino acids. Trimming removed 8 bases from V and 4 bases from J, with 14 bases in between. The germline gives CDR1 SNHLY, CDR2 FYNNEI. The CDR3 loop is CASWAREGTGELFF. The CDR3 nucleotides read TGTGCCAGCTGGGCACGGGAAGGCACCGGGGAGCTGTTTTTT. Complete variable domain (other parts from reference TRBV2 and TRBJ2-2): EPEVTQTPSHQVTQMGQEVILRCVPISNHLYFYWYRQILGQKVEFLVSFYNNEISEKSEIFDDQFSVERPDGSNFTLKIRSTKLEDSAMYFCASWAREGTGELFFGEGSRLTVL.

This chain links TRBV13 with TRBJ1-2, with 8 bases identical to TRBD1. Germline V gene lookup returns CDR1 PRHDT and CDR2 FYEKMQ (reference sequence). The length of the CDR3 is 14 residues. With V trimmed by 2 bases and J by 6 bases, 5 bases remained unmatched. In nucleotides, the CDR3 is TGTGCCAGCAGCTTATGGACAGGGAGGGATGGCTACACCTTC. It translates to CASSLWTGRDGYTF.

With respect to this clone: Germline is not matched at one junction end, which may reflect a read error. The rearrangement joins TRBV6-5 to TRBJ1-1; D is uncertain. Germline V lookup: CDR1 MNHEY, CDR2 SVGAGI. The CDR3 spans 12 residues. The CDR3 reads CASSHLKTEAFF. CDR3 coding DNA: TGTGCCAGCAGTCATTTGAAAACTGAAGCTTTCTTT.

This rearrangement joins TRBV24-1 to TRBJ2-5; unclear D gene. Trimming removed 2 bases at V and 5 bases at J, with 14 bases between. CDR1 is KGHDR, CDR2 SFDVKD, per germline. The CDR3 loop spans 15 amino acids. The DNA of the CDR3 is TGTGCCACCAGTGATTCGCCCGGGTCCAGGGAGACCCAGTACTTC. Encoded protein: CATSDSPGSRETQYF.

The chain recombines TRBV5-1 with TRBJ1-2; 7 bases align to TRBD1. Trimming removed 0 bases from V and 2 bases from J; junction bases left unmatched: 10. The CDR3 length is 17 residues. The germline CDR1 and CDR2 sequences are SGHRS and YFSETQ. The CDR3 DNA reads TGCGCCAGCAGCTTGGCGGACAGGTTCGAACCAAACTATGGCTACACCTTC. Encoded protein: CASSLADRFEPNYGYTF.

The CDR3 DNA reads as TGCGCCAGCAGCTTGAATAGAGAGGGACAGTCCTACGAGCAGTACTTC. Translation: CASSLNREGQSYEQYF. The chain employs TRBV5-1 and TRBJ2-7; 7 nucleotides agree with TRBD1. J was trimmed by 1 base and V by 1 base; bases with no gene match: 8. Germline V CDR1 and CDR2: SGHRS, YFSETQ. The CDR3 length is 16 residues.

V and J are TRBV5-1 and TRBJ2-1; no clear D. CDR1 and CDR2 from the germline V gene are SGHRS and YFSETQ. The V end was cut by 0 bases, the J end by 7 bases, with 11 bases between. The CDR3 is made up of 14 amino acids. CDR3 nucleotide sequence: TGCGCCAGCAGCTTGGCCGTCTTGGGGAATGAGCAGTTCTTC. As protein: CASSLAVLGNEQFF.

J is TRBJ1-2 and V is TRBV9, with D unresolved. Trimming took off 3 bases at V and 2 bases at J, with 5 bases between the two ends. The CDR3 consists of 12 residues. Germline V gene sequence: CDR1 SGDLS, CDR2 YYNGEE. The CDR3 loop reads CASSGNNYGYTF. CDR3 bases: TGTGCCAGCAGCGGTAACAACTATGGCTACACCTTC.

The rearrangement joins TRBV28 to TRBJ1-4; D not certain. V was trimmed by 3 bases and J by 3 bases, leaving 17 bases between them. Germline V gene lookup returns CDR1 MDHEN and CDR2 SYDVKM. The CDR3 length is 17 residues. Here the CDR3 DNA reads TGTGCCAGCAGTTTTGATTTGGCTAGAGCGGCTAATGAAAAACTGTTTTTT. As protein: CASSFDLARAANEKLFF. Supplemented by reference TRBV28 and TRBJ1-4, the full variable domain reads DVKVTQSSRYLVKRTGEKVFLECVQDMDHENMFWYRQDPGLGLRLIYFSYDVKMKEKGDIPEGYSVSREKKERFSLILESASTNQTSMYLCASSFDLARAANEKLFFGSGTQLSVL.

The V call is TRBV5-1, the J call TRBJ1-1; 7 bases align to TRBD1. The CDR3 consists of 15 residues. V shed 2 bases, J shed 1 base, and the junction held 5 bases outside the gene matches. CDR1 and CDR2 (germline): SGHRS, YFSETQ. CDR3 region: CASSLPWTGNTEAFF. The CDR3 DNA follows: TGCGCCAGCAGCTTACCCTGGACAGGGAACACTGAAGCTTTCTTT.

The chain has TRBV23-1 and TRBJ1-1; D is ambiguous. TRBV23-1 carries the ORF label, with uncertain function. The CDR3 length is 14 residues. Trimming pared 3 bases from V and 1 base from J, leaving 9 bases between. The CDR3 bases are TGCGCCAGCAGTCAGCCGACACAGAACACTGAAGCTTTCTTT. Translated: CASSQPTQNTEAFF.

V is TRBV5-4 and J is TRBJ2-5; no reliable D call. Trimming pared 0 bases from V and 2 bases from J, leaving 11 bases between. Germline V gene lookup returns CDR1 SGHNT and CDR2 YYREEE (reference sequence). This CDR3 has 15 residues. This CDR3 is CASSLDFSGQETQYF. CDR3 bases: TGTGCCAGCAGCTTGGATTTTTCGGGTCAAGAGACCCAGTACTTC. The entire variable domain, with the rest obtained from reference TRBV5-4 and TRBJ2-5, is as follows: ETGVTQSPTHLIKTRGQQVTLRCSSQSGHNTVSWYQQALGQGPQFIFQYYREEENGRGNFPPRFSGLQFPNYSSELNVNALELDDSALYLCASSLDFSGQETQYFGPGTRLLVL.

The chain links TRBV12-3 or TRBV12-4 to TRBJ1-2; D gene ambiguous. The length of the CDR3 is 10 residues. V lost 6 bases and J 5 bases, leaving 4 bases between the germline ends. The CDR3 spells CASRSYGYTF. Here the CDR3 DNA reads TGTGCCAGCAGGTCGTATGGCTACACCTTC.

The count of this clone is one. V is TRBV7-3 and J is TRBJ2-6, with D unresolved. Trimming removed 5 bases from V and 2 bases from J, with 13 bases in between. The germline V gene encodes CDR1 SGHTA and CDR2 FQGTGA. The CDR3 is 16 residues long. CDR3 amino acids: CASSPRAGTGANVLTF. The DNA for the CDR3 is TGTGCCAGCAGCCCCCGGGCCGGCACTGGGGCCAACGTCCTGACTTTC.

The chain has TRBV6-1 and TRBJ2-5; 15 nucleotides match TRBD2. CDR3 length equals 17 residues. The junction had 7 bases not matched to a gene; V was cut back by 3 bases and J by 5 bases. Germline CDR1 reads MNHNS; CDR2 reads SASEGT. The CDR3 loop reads CASSDPGLAGGVETQYF. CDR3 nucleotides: TGTGCCAGCAGTGACCCGGGACTAGCGGGGGGCGTGGAGACCCAGTACTTC.